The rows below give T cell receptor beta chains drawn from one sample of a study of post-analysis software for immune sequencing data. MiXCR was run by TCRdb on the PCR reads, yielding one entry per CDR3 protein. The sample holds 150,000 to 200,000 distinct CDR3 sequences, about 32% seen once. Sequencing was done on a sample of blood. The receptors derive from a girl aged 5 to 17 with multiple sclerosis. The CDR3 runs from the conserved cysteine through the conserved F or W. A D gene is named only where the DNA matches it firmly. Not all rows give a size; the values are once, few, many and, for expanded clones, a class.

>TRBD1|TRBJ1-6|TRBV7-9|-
TGTGCCAGCACTCTCGGGACAGATAATTCACCCCTCCACTTT
CASTLGTDNSPLHF
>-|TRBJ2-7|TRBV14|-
TGTGCCAGCAGCCAAGCCTTCCGGCCCTCCTACGAGCAGTACTTC
CASSQAFRPSYEQYF
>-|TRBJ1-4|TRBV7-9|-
TGTGCCAGCAGCTTAGGAGGGCCTTACGCCGCGATTATCGGAAAACTGTTTTTT
CASSLGGPYAAIIGKLFF
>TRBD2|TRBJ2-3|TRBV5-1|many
TGCGCCAGCAGCTCCCTAGCGGGGGATCCAGACACAGATACGCAGTATTTT
CASSSLAGDPDTDTQYF
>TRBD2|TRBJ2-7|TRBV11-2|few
TGTGCCAGCAACTTGCGGGGAACTAGCGGGACAACCCACTACGAGCAGTACTTC
CASNLRGTSGTTHYEQYF
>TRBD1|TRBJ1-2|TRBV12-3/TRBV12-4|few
TGTGTCACCCCCCCGGACAGGGACTATGGCTACACCTTC
CVTPPDRDYGYTF
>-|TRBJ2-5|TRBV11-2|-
TGTGCCAGCAGCTTAGTAACGGGACTCCGGGAGACCCAGTACTTC
CASSLVTGLRETQYF
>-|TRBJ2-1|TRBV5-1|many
TGCGCCAGCAGCTTAGCGGATAGTAGGAATGAGCAGTTCTTC
CASSLADSRNEQFF
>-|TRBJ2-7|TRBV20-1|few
TGCAGTGTCACTCGGGGGTTGTCCTACGAGCAGTACTTC
CSVTRGLSYEQYF
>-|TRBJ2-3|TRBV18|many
TGTGCCAGCTCACCGCCCGTGGAGCCTAGCACAGATACGCAGTATTTT
CASSPPVEPSTDTQYF
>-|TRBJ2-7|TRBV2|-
TGTGCCAGCACCTTGTGGGGTGAGGACGAGCAGTACTTC
CASTLWGEDEQYF
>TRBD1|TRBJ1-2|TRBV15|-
TGTGCCACCAGCTTTCGACAGGGGATAAATGGCTACACCTTC
CATSFRQGINGYTF
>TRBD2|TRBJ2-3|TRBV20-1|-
TGCAGTGCAACCACCCTGTTAGCGGGGGACACAGATACGCAGTATTTT
CSATTLLAGDTDTQYF
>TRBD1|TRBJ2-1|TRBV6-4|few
TGTGCCAGCGGTGACTCCCTCGACAGGGGGGCGGATGAGCAGTTCTTC
CASGDSLDRGADEQFF
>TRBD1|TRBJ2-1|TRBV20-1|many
TGCAGTGCCACCGGACAGGGTGGCGATGAGCAGTTCTTC
CSATGQGGDEQFF
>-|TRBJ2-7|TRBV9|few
TGTGCCAGCAGCCCGGACTTAAGCTCCTACGAGCAGTACTTC
CASSPDLSSYEQYF
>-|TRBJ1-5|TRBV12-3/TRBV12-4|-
TGTGCCAGCAGTTTGCGGGGGAAGGGGAATCAGCCCCAGCATTTT
CASSLRGKGNQPQHF
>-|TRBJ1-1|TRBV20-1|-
TGCAGTGCCCCCCCGGCTTTCTTT
CSAPPAFF
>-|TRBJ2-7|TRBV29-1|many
TGCAGCGTGCGTACTGGGACCGCCCAAGGAAATTTCGGAATGTACTTC
CSVRTGTAQGNFGMYF
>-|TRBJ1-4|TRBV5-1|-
TGCGCCAGCAGTTCAGCAACTAATGAAAAACTGTTTTTT
CASSSATNEKLFF
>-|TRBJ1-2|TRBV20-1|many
TGCAGTGCTAGGGGCAACTATAACTATGGCTACACCTTC
CSARGNYNYGYTF
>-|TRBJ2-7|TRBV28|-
TGTGCCAGCAATCCTTCTAGCGAGCAGTACTTC
CASNPSSEQYF
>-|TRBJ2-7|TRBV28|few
TGTGCCAGCAAATTTAACACGGAAGGTTTCGGGCAGTACTTC
CASKFNTEGFGQYF
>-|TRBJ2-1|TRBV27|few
TGTGCCAGCAACCCATGGACAGTCGTACACAATTCGAGCTCCTACAATGAGCAGTTCTTC
CASNPWTVVHNSSSYNEQFF
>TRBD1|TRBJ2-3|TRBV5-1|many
TGCGCCAGCACGCTTGAAGACAGGGGATTACATACGCAGTATTTT
CASTLEDRGLHTQYF
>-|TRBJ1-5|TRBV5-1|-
TGCGCCAGCAGCCCCGGACTCTCCCTTCATAGCAATCAGCCCCAGCATTTT
CASSPGLSLHSNQPQHF
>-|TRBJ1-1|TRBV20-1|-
TGCAGTGCTTCGGGGGTACAAGTAGGTGAAGCTTTCTTT
CSASGVQVGEAFF
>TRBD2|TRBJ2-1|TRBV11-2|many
TGTGCCAGCAGCTCCAGCGGGAGGGGTGAGCAGTTCTTC
CASSSSGRGEQFF
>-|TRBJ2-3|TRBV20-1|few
TGCAGTGCTAGAGGAATAGCGGTACGTTACACAGATACGCAGTATTTT
CSARGIAVRYTDTQYF
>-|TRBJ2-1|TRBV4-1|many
TGCGCCAGCAGCCAAGTTGCACTAGATGGCAATGAGCAGTTCTTC
CASSQVALDGNEQFF
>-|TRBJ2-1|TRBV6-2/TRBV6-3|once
TGTGCCAGCAGTCCCGAGTACAATGAGCAGTTCTTC
CASSPEYNEQFF
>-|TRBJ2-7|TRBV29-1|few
TGCAGCGTTGAGAGCGCGGGGAGATCCTACGAGCAGTACTTC
CSVESAGRSYEQYF
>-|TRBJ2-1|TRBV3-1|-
TGTGCCAGCAGCCAACCCGGAATGAACAATGAGCAGTTCTTC
CASSQPGMNNEQFF
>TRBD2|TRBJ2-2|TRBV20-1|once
TGCAGTGCTAGCCCCTCCCTAGCGGGCCTCACCGGGGAGCTGTTTTTT
CSASPSLAGLTGELFF
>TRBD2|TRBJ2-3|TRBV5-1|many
TGCGCCAGCAGTTCTGGAGGCAGCGGGAGGCCAACGGATACGCAGTATTTT
CASSSGGSGRPTDTQYF
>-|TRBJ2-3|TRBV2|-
TGTGCCAGCAGTGTTGATACGCGGTATTTT
CASSVDTRYF
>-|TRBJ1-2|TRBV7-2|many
TGTGCCAGCAGCTTAACCAACAGAGCCTATGGCTACACCTTC
CASSLTNRAYGYTF
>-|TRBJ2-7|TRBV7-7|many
TGTGCCAGCAGCTTAAGTCCCGGGGTAAACTACGAGCAGTACTTC
CASSLSPGVNYEQYF
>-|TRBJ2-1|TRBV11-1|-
TGTGCCAGCAGCTTAGCTAGAAATGAGCAGTTCTTC
CASSLARNEQFF
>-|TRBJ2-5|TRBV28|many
TGTGCCAGCAGTTTTTCCGATACAGAGACCCAGTACTTC
CASSFSDTETQYF
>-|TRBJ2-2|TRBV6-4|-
TGTGCCAGCAGGGACGGGAGTGACACCGGGGAGCTGTTTTTT
CASRDGSDTGELFF